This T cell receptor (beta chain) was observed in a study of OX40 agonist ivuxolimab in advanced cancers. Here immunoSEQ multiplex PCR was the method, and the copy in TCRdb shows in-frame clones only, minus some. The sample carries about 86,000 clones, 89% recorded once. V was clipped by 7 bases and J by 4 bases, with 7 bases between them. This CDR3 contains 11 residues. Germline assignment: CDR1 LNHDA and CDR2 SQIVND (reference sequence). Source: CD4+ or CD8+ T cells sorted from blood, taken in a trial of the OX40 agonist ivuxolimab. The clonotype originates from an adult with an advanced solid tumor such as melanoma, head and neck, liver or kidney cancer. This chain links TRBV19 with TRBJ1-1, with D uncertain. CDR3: CASKTGTEAFF. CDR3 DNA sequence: TGTGCCAGTAAGACGGGCACTGAAGCTTTCTTT.